This TCR beta chain is drawn from a study of monozygotic twins with inflammatory bowel disease. TCRdb re-called the 5' RACE reads; one entry per CDR3 protein, DNA not given. The table lists about 380,000 distinct CDR3 sequences, with approximately 2.8% in the top ten. Germline V lookup: CDR1 LGHDT, CDR2 YNNKEL (reference sequence). The CDR3 is made up of 14 amino acids. The receptor's source is a human donor with ulcerative colitis or Crohn's disease, or a healthy co-twin of an affected twin (not recorded which). Sequences were obtained from blood. The chain employs TRBV3-1 and TRBJ2-2; TCRdb's D call, TRBD2, is unchecked because there is no DNA. Here the CDR3 reads CASSPRGETGELFF.